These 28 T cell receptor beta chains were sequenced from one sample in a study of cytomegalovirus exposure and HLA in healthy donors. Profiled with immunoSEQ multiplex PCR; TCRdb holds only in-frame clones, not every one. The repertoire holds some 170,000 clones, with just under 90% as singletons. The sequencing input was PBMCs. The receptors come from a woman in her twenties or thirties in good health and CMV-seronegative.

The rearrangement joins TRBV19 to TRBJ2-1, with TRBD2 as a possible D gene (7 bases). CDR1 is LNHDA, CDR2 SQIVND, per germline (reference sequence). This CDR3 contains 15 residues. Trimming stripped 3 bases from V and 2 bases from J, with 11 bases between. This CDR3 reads CASSIGGGPYNEQFF. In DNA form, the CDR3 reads TGTGCCAGTAGTATTGGGGGGGGGCCCTACAATGAGCAGTTCTTC.

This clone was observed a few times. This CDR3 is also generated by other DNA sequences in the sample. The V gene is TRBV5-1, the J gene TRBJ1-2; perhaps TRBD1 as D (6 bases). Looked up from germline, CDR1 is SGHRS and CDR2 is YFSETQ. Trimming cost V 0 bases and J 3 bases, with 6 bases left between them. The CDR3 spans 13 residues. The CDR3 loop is CASSLGTDYGYTF. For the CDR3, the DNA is TGCGCCAGCAGCTTGGGGACAGACTATGGCTACACCTTC. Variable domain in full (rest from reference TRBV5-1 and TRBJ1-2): KAGVTQTPRYLIKTRGQQVTLSCSPISGHRSVSWYQQTPGQGLQFLFEYFSETQRNKGNFPGRFSGRQFSNSRSEMNVSTLELGDSALYLCASSLGTDYGYTFGSGTRLTVV.

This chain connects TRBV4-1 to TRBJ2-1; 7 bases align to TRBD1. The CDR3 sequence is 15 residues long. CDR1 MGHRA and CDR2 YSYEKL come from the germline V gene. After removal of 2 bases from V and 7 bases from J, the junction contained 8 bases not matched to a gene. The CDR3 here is CASSQPRGIGNEQFF. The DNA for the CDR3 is TGCGCCAGCAGCCAACCCAGGGGGATAGGGAATGAGCAGTTCTTC.

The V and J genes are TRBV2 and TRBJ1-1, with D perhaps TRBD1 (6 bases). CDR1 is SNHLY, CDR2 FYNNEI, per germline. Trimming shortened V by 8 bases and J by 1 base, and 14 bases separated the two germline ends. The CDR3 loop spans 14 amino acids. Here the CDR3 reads CASGYGGANTEAFF. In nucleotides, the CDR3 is TGTGCCAGCGGTTATGGGGGGGCGAACACTGAAGCTTTCTTT. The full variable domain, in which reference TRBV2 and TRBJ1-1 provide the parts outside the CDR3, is EPEVTQTPSHQVTQMGQEVILRCVPISNHLYFYWYRQILGQKVEFLVSFYNNEISEKSEIFDDQFSVERPDGSNFTLKIRSTKLEDSAMYFCASGYGGANTEAFFGQGTRLTVV.

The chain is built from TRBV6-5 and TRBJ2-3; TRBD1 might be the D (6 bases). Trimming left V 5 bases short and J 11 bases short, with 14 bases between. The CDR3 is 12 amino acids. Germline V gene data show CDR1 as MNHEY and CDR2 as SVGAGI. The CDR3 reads CASSRGGGVQYF. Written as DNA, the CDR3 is TGTGCCAGCAGTCGTGGGGGCGGCGTGCAGTATTTT.

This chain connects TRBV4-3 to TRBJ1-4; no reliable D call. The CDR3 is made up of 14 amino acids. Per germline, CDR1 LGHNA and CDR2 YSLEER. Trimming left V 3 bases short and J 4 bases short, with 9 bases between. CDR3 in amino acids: CASSHDRGNEKLFF. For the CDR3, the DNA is TGCGCCAGCAGCCACGACCGGGGTAATGAAAAACTGTTTTTT.

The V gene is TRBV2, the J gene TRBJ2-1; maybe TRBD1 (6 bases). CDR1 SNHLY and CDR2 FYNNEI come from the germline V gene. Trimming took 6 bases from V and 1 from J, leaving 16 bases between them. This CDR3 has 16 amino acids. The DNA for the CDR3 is TGTGCCAGCAGGAAAACACAGGGTGGGTCCTACAATGAGCAGTTCTTC. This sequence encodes CASRKTQGGSYNEQFF. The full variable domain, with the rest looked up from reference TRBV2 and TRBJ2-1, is EPEVTQTPSHQVTQMGQEVILRCVPISNHLYFYWYRQILGQKVEFLVSFYNNEISEKSEIFDDQFSVERPDGSNFTLKIRSTKLEDSAMYFCASRKTQGGSYNEQFFGPGTRLTVL.

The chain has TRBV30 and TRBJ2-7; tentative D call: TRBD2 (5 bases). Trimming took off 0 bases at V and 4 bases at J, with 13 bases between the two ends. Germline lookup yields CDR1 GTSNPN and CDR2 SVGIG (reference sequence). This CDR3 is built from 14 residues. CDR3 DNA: TGTGCCTGGAGTGTACTGGGCCGGGGATACGAGCAGTACTTC. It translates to CAWSVLGRGYEQYF.

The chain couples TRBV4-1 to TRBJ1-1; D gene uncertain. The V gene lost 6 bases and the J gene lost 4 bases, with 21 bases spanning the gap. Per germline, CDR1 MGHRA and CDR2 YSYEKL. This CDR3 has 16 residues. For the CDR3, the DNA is TGCGCCAGCAGGAAAGGCCACTTGCAAGAGCGCACTGAAGCTTTCTTT. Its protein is CASRKGHLQERTEAFF.

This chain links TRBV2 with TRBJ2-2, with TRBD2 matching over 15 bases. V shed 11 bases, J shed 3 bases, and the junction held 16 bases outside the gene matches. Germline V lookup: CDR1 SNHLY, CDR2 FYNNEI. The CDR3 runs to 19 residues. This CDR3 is CAGVRRVGLAGGDTGELFF. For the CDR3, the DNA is TGTGCCGGGGTACGTCGGGTGGGACTAGCGGGGGGAGACACCGGGGAGCTGTTTTTT.

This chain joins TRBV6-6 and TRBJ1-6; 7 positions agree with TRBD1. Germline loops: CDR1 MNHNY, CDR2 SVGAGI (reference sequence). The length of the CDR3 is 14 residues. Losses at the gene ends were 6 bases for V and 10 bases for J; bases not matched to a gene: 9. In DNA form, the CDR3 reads TGTGCCAGCAGCCCCGGACAGGAAGGGTCACCCCTCCACTTT. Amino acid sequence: CASSPGQEGSPLHF.

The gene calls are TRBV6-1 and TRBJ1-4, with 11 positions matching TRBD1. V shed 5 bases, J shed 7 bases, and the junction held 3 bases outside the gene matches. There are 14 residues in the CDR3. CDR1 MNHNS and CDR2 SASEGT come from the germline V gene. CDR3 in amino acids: CASSTGTGGEKLFF. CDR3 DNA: TGTGCCAGCAGTACCGGGACAGGGGGTGAAAAACTGTTTTTT.

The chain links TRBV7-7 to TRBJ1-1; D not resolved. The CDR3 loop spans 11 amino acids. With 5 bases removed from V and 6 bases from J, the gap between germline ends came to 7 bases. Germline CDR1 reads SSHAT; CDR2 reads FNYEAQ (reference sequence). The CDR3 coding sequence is TGTGCCAGCAGCATACATCCTGAAGCTTTCTTT. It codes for CASSIHPEAFF.

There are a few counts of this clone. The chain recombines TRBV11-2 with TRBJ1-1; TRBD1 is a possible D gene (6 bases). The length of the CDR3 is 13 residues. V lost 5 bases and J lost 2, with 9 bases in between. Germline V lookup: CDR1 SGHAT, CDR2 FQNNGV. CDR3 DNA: TGTGCCAGCAGCCCGGGACATAACACTGAAGCTTTCTTT. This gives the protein CASSPGHNTEAFF. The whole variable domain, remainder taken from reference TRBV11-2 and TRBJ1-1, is EAGVAQSPRYKIIEKRQSVAFWCNPISGHATLYWYQQILGQGPKLLIQFQNNGVVDDSQLPKDRFSAERLKGVDSTLKIQPAKLEDSAVYLCASSPGHNTEAFFGQGTRLTVV.

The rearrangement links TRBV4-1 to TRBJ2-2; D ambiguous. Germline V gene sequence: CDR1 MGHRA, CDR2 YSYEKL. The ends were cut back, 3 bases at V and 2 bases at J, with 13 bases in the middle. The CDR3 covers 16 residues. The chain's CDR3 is CASSHLTRANTGELFF. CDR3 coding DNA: TGCGCCAGCAGCCACCTCACGAGAGCTAACACCGGGGAGCTGTTTTTT.

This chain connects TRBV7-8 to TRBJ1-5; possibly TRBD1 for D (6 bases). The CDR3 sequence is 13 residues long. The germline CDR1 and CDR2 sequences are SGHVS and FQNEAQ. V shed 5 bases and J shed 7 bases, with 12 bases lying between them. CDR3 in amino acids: CASSVDQGQPQHF. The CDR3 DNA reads TGTGCCAGCAGCGTAGACCAGGGGCAGCCCCAGCATTTT. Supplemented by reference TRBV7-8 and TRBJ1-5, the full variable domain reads GAGVSQSPRYKVAKRGQDVALRCDPISGHVSLFWYQQALGQGPEFLTYFQNEAQLDKSGLPSDRFFAERPEGSVSTLKIQRTQQEDSAVYLCASSVDQGQPQHFGDGTRLSIL.

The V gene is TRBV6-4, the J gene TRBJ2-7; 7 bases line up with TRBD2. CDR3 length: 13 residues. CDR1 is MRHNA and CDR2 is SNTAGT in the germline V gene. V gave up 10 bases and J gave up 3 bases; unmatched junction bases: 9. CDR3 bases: TGTGCCACACCAGCGGGACTTGGCTACGAGCAGTACTTC. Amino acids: CATPAGLGYEQYF.

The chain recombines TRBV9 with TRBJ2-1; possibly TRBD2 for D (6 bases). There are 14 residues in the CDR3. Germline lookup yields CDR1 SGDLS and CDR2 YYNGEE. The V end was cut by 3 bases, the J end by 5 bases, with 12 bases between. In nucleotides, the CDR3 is TGTGCCAGCAGCGAGGAGGGGTGGGACAATGAGCAGTTCTTC. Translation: CASSEEGWDNEQFF.

CDR3 sequence (DNA): TGCGCCAGCGCCCTGCGGCTCCAAAGCACAGATACGCAGTATTTT. It translates to CASALRLQSTDTQYF. The chain uses TRBV4-1 and TRBJ2-3; the D is unclear. V was pared by 8 bases and J by 0 bases, with 15 bases between. CDR3 length equals 15 residues. The germline V gene has CDR1 MGHRA and CDR2 YSYEKL.

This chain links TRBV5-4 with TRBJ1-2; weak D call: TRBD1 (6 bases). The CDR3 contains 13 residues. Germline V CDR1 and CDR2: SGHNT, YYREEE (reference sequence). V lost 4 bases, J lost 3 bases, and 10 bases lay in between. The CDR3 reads CASSADRHYGYTF. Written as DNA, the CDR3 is TGTGCCAGCAGCGCCGACAGGCACTATGGCTACACCTTC. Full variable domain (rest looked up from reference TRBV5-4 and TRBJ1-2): ETGVTQSPTHLIKTRGQQVTLRCSSQSGHNTVSWYQQALGQGPQFIFQYYREEENGRGNFPPRFSGLQFPNYSSELNVNALELDDSALYLCASSADRHYGYTFGSGTRLTVV.

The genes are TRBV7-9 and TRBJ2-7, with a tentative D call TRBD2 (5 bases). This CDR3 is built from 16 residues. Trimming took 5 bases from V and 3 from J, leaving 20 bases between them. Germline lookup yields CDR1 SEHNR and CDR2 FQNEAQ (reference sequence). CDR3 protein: CASSPAGRRTHYEQYF. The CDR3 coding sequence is TGTGCCAGCAGCCCCGCTGGTCGCAGGACTCACTACGAGCAGTACTTC.

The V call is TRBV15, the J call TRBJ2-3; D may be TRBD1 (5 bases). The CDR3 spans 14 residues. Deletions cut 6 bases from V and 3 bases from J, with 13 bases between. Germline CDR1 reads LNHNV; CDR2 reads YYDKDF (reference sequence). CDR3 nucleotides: TGTGCCACCAGTTATCAGGGTTCTACAGATACGCAGTATTTT. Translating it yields CATSYQGSTDTQYF.

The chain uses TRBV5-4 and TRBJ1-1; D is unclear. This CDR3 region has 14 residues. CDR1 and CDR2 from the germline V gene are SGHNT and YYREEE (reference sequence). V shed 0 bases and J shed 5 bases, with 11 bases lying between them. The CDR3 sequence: CASSLGEGETEAFF. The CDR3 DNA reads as TGTGCCAGCAGCTTGGGGGAGGGAGAGACTGAAGCTTTCTTT.

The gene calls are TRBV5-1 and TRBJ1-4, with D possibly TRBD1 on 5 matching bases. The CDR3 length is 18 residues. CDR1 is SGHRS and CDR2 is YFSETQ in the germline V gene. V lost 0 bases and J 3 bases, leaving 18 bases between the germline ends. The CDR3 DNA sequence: TGCGCCAGCAGCTTGGAGGAGACAGACCTTAAATCTAATGAAAAACTGTTTTTT. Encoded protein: CASSLEETDLKSNEKLFF.

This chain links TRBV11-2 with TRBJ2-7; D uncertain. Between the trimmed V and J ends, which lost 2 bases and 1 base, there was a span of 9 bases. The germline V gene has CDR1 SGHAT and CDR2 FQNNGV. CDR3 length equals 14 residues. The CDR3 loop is CASSLQSGSYEQYF. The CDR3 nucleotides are TGTGCCAGCAGCTTACAATCGGGTTCCTACGAGCAGTACTTC.

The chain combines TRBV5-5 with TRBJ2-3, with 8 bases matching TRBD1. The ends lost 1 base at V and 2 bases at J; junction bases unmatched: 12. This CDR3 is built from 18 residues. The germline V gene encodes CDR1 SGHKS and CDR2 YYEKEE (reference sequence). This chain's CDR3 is CASSLQESRDRITDTQYF. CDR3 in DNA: TGTGCCAGCAGCTTGCAGGAGAGTCGGGACAGGATCACAGATACGCAGTATTTT.

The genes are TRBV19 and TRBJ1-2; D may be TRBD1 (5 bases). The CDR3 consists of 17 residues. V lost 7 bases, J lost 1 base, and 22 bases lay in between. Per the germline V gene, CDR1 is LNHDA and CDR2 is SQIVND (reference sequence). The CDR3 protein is CASTNPTALGVNYGYTF. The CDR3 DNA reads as TGTGCCAGTACCAACCCGACGGCTCTAGGGGTTAACTATGGCTACACCTTC. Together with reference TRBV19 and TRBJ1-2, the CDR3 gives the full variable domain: DGGITQSPKYLFRKEGQNVTLSCEQNLNHDAMYWYRQDPGQGLRLIYYSQIVNDFQKGDIAEGYSVSREKKESFPLTVTSAQKNPTAFYLCASTNPTALGVNYGYTFGSGTRLTVV.

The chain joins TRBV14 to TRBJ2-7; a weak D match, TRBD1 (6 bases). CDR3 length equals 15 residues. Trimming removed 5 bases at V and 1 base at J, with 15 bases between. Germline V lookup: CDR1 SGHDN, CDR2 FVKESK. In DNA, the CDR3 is TGTGCCAGCAGCACCCGGGACAAATGGTCCTACGAGCAGTACTTC. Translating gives CASSTRDKWSYEQYF.